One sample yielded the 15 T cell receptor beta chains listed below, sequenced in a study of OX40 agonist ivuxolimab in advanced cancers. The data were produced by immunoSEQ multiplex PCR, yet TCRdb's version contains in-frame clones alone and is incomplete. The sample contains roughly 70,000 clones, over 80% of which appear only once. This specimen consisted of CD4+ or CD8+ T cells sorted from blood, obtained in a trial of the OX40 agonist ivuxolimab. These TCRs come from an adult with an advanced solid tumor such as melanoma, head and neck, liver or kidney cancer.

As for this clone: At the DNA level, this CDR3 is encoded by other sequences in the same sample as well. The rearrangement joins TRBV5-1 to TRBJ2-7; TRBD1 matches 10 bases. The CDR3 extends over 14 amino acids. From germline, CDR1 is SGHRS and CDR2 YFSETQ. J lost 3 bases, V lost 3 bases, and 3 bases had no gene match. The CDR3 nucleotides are TGCGCCAGCAGCTCGACAGGGGGCAACTACGAGCAGTACTTC. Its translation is CASSSTGGNYEQYF.

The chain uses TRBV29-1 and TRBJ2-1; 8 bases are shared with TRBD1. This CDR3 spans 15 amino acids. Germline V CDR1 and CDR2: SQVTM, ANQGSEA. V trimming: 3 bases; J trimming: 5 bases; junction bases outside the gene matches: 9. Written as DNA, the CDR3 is TGCAGCGTTGACGGACAGGGAGGTCAGAACAATGAGCAGTTCTTC. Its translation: CSVDGQGGQNNEQFF.

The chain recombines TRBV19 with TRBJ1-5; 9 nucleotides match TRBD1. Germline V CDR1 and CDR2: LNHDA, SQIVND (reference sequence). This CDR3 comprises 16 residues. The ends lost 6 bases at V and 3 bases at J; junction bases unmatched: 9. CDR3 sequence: CASSILGQGHNQPQHF. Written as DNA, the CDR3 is TGTGCCAGTAGCATACTAGGACAGGGGCACAATCAGCCCCAGCATTTT.

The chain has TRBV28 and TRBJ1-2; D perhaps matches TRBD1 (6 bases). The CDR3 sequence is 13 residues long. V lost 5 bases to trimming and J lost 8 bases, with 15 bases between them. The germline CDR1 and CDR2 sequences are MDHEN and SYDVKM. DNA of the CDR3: TGTGCCAGCAGTACTACACTGAGGGGGGGCTACACCTTC. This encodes CASSTTLRGGYTF.

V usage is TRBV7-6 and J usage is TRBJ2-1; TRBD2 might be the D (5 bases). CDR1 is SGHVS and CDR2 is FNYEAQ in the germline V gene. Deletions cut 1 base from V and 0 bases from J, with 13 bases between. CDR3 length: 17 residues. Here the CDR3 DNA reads TGTGCCAGCAGCTTAGAAGGGAGTCGAAGCTCCTACAATGAGCAGTTCTTC. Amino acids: CASSLEGSRSSYNEQFF.

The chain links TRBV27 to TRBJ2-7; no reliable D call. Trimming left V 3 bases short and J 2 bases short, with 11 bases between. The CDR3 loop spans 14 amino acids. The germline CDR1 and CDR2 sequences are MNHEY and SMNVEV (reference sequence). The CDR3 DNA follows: TGTGCCAGCAGTTTCTTGGGGATGACCTACGAGCAGTACTTC. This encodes CASSFLGMTYEQYF.

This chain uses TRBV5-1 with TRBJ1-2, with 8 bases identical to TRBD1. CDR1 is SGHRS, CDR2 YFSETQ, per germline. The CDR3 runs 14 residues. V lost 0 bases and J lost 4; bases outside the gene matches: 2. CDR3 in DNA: TGCGCCAGCAGCTTGGCAGGGGGCGTCTATGGCTACACCTTC. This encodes CASSLAGGVYGYTF.

The CDR3 sequence: CASSWGGSSGANVLTF. CDR3 coding DNA: TGTGCCAGCAGTTGGGGAGGGTCCTCTGGGGCCAACGTCCTGACTTTC. The chain uses TRBV28 and TRBJ2-6, with 7 bases matching TRBD2. CDR3 length equals 16 residues. Germline CDR1 MDHEN, CDR2 SYDVKM. The trim removed 4 bases at V and 0 bases at J, leaving 3 bases unmatched.

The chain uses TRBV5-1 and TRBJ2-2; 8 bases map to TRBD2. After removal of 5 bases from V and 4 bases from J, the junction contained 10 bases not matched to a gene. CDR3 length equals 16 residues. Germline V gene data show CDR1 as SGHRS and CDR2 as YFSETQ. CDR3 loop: CASSPREGGGTGELFF. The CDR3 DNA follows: TGCGCCAGCAGTCCCCGGGAGGGTGGTGGCACCGGGGAGCTGTTTTTT.

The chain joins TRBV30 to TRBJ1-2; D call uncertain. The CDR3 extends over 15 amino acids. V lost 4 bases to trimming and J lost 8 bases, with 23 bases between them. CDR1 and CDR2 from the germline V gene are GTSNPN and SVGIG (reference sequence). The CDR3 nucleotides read TGTGCCTGGAAATCACGGGCATTGCCTCAAAGGGGCTACACCTTC. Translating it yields CAWKSRALPQRGYTF. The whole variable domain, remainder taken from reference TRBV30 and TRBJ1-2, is SQTIHQWPATLVQPVGSPLSLECTVEGTSNPNLYWYRQAAGRGLQLLFYSVGIGQISSEVPQNLSASRPQDRQFILSSKKLLLSDSGFYLCAWKSRALPQRGYTFGSGTRLTVV.

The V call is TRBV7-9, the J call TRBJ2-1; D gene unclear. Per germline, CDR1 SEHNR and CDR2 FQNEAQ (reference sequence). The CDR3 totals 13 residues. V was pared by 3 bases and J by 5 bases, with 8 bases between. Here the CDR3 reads CASSFSSNNEQFF. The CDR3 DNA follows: TGTGCCAGCAGCTTTTCCTCAAACAATGAGCAGTTCTTC. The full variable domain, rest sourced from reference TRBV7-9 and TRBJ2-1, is DTGVSQNPRHKITKRGQNVTFRCDPISEHNRLYWYRQTLGQGPEFLTYFQNEAQLEKSRLLSDRFSAERPKGSFSTLEIQRTEQGDSAMYLCASSFSSNNEQFFGPGTRLTVL.

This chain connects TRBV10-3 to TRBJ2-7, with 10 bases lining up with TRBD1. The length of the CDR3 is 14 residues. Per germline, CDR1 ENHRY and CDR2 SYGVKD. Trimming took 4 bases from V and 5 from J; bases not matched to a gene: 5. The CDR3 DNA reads TGTGCCATCAGTGGACAGGGGGCGATCGACGAGCAGTACTTC. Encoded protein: CAISGQGAIDEQYF.

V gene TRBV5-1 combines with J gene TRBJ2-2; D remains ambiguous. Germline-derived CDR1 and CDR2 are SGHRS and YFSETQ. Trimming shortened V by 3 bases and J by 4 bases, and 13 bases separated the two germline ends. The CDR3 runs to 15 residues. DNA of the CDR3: TGCGCCAGCAGCTATTCGACGGGCCTCACCGGGGAGCTGTTTTTT. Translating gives CASSYSTGLTGELFF.

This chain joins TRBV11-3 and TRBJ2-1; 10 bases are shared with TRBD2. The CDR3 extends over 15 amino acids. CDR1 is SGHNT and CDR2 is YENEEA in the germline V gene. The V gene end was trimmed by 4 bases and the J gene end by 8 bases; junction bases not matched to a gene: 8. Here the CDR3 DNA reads TGTGCCAGCAGCTCTAGCGGGAGCACGAACTATGAGCAGTTCTTC. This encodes CASSSSGSTNYEQFF.

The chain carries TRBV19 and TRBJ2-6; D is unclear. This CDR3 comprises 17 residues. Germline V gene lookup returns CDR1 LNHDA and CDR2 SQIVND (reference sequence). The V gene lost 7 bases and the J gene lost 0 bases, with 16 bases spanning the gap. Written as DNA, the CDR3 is TGTGCCAGTAACGTAGAGGCCTTATTCTCTGGGGCCAACGTCCTGACTTTC. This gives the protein CASNVEALFSGANVLTF.